The sequence of this T cell receptor beta chain was determined in a study of early T cells in non-severe SARS-CoV-2 infection. The CDR3 loop spans 15 amino acids. Per germline, CDR1 SGHRS and CDR2 YFSETQ. Between the trimmed V and J ends, which lost 2 bases and 7 bases, there was a span of 18 bases. This clonotype occurred many times. Using its own MiXCR run on the 5' RACE reads, TCRdb lists one record per CDR3 protein. Altogether 45,000 or so distinct CDR3 sequences are present, about a tenth being singletons, with the ten largest covering about a tenth. This sequence joins TRBV5-1 and TRBJ1-1; D gene unclear. Sample: whole blood. The TCR originated in an adult who was a healthcare worker with PCR-confirmed SARS-CoV-2 infection or an uninfected control (not recorded which). CDR3 nucleotide sequence: TGCGCCAGCAGCTTATCCTCTGGAGGAGGGCGTGAAGCTTTCTTT. It encodes CASSLSSGGGREAFF. The whole variable domain, remainder taken from reference TRBV5-1 and TRBJ1-1, is KAGVTQTPRYLIKTRGQQVTLSCSPISGHRSVSWYQQTPGQGLQFLFEYFSETQRNKGNFPGRFSGRQFSNSRSEMNVSTLELGDSALYLCASSLSSGGGREAFFGQGTRLTVV.